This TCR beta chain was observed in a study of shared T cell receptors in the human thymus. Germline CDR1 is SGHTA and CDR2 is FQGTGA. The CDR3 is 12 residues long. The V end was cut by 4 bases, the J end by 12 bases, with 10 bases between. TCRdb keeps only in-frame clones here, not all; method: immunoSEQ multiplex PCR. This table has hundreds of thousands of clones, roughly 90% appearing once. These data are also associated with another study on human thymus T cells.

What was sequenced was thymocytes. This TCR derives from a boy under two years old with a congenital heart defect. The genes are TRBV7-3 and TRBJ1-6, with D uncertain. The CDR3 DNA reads TGTGCCAGCAGCTCAACGCGGGGACCCCTCCACTTT. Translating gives CASSSTRGPLHF.